A single sample is the source of the 25 T cell receptor beta chains below, sequenced in a study of siplizumab effects on memory and regulatory T cells (dated by TCRdb to about 2019). The method was the immunoSEQ multiplex PCR assay. TCRdb limited this immuneACCESS table to in-frame rearrangements with V and J called. A share of clones is missing; checked studies link under half to unresolved V genes, and the rest is unexplained. Recorded for this sample are 100,000 to 110,000 clones; about nine tenths of them occurred a single time. The leading ten clones occupy 0.14% to 0.15% of the sample. The material sequenced was CD4+ T cells sorted from blood. The origin of the receptors is a human donor in good health.

This clone occurred once. CDR3 DNA: TGTGCCAGCAGCTCGGACCGGAATACGCAGTATTTT. Protein sequence: CASSSDRNTQYF. J is TRBJ2-3 and V is TRBV11-3; D unresolved. V was shortened by 4 bases and J by 7 bases, with 9 bases between the two germline ends. The CDR3 is 12 residues long. Germline CDR1 is SGHNT and CDR2 is YENEEA. The whole variable domain, remainder taken from reference TRBV11-3 and TRBJ2-3, is EAGVVQSPRYKIIEKKQPVAFWCNPISGHNTLYWYLQNLGQGPELLIRYENEEAVDDSQLPKDRFSAERLKGVDSTLKIQPAELGDSAVYLCASSSDRNTQYFGPGTRLTVL.

V gene TRBV5-1 combines with J gene TRBJ2-1; D remains ambiguous. Per the germline V gene, CDR1 is SGHRS and CDR2 is YFSETQ. This CDR3 has 13 residues. Trimming left V 2 bases short and J 4 bases short, with 7 bases between. The CDR3 reads CASSFEPYNEQFF. Here the CDR3 DNA reads TGCGCCAGCAGCTTCGAACCATACAATGAGCAGTTCTTC.

The chain's CDR3 is CASSPGNHGYTF. Here the CDR3 DNA reads TGTGCCAGCAGCCCAGGTAATCATGGCTACACCTTC. The chain is built from TRBV4-2 and TRBJ1-2; unclear D gene. V was shortened by 4 bases and J by 6 bases, with 9 bases between the two germline ends. Germline values: CDR1 LGHNA, CDR2 YNFKEQ. The CDR3 consists of 12 residues.

The chain is built from TRBV5-5 and TRBJ2-1; D not resolved. V was pared by 2 bases and J by 3 bases, with 12 bases between. CDR1 is SGHKS and CDR2 is YYEKEE in the germline V gene (reference sequence). The CDR3 consists of 15 residues. The CDR3 protein is CASSFLLGSYNEQFF. The CDR3 DNA is TGTGCCAGCAGCTTCCTGCTGGGCAGCTACAATGAGCAGTTCTTC.

This chain links TRBV6-5 with TRBJ2-5; no definite D call. This CDR3 has 14 residues. CDR1 is MNHEY, CDR2 SVGAGI, per germline. The V and J ends lost 3 bases and 1 base respectively, with 9 bases between them. CDR3 loop: CASSYNGPQETQYF. CDR3 nucleotides: TGTGCCAGCAGTTATAACGGGCCCCAAGAGACCCAGTACTTC.

This chain joins TRBV6-6 and TRBJ1-2; the D is unclear. This CDR3 region has 14 residues. Germline lookup yields CDR1 MNHNY and CDR2 SVGAGI (reference sequence). Trimming pared 6 bases from V and 4 bases from J, leaving 15 bases between. CDR3 bases: TGTGCCAGCAGGGAAGGGAGTTCCACCTATGGCTACACCTTC. Translating it yields CASREGSSTYGYTF.

V gene TRBV6-4 combines with J gene TRBJ2-3, with a tentative D call TRBD1 (6 bases). V was cut by 4 bases and J by 2 bases, with 13 bases left in between. The CDR3 is 15 residues long. In germline, CDR1 is MRHNA, CDR2 SNTAGT. CDR3 bases: TGTGCCAGCAGTGTCAAGGGGGAGCCCACAGATACGCAGTATTTT. It specifies CASSVKGEPTDTQYF.

This clone was detected a few times. This chain uses TRBV15 with TRBJ2-7, with D possibly TRBD1 on 5 matching bases. Germline-derived CDR1 and CDR2 are LNHNV and YYDKDF (reference sequence). The CDR3 totals 13 residues. V dropped 5 bases and J dropped 12 bases, with 20 bases sitting between them. The CDR3 DNA is TGTGCCACCAGCCCACAGGACAACCGTTCCCCGTACTTC. This encodes CATSPQDNRSPYF.

This clone was recorded once. The V call is TRBV6-5, the J call TRBJ2-7; D possibly matches TRBD1 or TRBD2 (6 bases each). V lost 10 bases and J lost 2, with 18 bases in between. Germline assignment: CDR1 MNHEY and CDR2 SVGAGI. CDR3 length: 14 amino acids. CDR3 DNA sequence: TGTGCCACACATGGGGGGCCCGCTACCTACGAGCAGTACTTC. Translation: CATHGGPATYEQYF.

This clone is a singleton in its sample. J is TRBJ2-1 and V is TRBV7-2; a weak D match, TRBD2 (6 bases). V was pared by 5 bases and J by 0 bases, with 11 bases between. Germline values: CDR1 SGHTA, CDR2 FQGNSA. The CDR3 is made up of 15 amino acids. The CDR3 bases are TGTGCCAGCAGCCCCGGGGGTAGCTCCTACAATGAGCAGTTCTTC. Amino acids: CASSPGGSSYNEQFF.

This chain links TRBV9 with TRBJ2-1; TRBD2 aligns across 9 bases. The CDR3 contains 16 residues. Germline CDR1 is SGDLS and CDR2 is YYNGEE. J lost 5 bases, V lost 0 bases, and 6 bases had no gene match. CDR3 bases: TGTGCCAGCAGCGTAGGGGGCGGGGGGGCGAACAATGAGCAGTTCTTC. As protein: CASSVGGGGANNEQFF.

The DNA for the CDR3 is TGTGCCGCCTCAGGGGCCCACACTGAAGCTTTCTTT. It specifies CAASGAHTEAFF. This chain joins TRBV10-3 and TRBJ1-1; a weak D match, TRBD1 (6 bases). CDR1 is ENHRY and CDR2 is SYGVKD in the germline V gene. This CDR3 has 12 amino acids. The ends were cut back, 11 bases at V and 3 bases at J, with 13 bases in the middle.

The rearrangement links TRBV6-6 to TRBJ1-4; 8 bases fit TRBD1. Germline loops: CDR1 MNHNY, CDR2 SVGAGI (reference sequence). The CDR3 totals 15 residues. With V trimmed by 5 bases and J by 4 bases, 6 bases remained unmatched. CDR3 sequence (DNA): TGTGCCAGCAGTCCTACAGGGGGGGGTAATGAAAAACTGTTTTTT. As protein: CASSPTGGGNEKLFF.

This chain connects TRBV6-1 to TRBJ2-1; TRBD2 matches at 9 bases. Germline CDR1 is MNHNS and CDR2 is SASEGT. Trimming at V came to 4 bases and at J to 2 bases, leaving 6 bases not matched to a gene. The CDR3 extends over 16 amino acids. The CDR3 sequence is CASSVSLAGAYNEQFF. For the CDR3, the DNA is TGTGCCAGCAGTGTAAGTTTAGCGGGGGCCTACAATGAGCAGTTCTTC.

J is TRBJ2-3 and V is TRBV11-3, with 8 bases that match TRBD2. The germline CDR1 and CDR2 sequences are SGHNT and YENEEA. V lost 3 bases to trimming and J lost 6 bases; unmatched junction nucleotides: 8. This CDR3 has 15 residues. CDR3 protein: CASSFSGGAVDTQYF. In DNA form, the CDR3 reads TGTGCCAGCAGCTTCTCCGGGGGGGCCGTTGATACGCAGTATTTT.

The CDR3: CASSPYLDWEEKLFF. As DNA, the CDR3 is TGTGCCAGCAGCCCATACCTGGACTGGGAGGAAAAACTGTTTTTT. This sequence joins TRBV9 and TRBJ1-4, with D hard to call. The V end was cut by 4 bases, the J end by 8 bases, with 18 bases between. The germline gives CDR1 SGDLS, CDR2 YYNGEE. The CDR3 loop spans 15 amino acids.

The J gene is TRBJ2-5, the V gene TRBV5-1; 9 bases align to TRBD1. CDR3 length equals 14 residues. Germline assignment: CDR1 SGHRS and CDR2 YFSETQ. The V segment lost 0 bases and the J segment 4 bases; nucleotides outside the gene matches: 1. The DNA for the CDR3 is TGCGCCAGCAGCTTGGGGGGACAGGGAGAGACCCAGTACTTC. This codes for CASSLGGQGETQYF. Together with reference TRBV5-1 and TRBJ2-5, the CDR3 gives the full variable domain: KAGVTQTPRYLIKTRGQQVTLSCSPISGHRSVSWYQQTPGQGLQFLFEYFSETQRNKGNFPGRFSGRQFSNSRSEMNVSTLELGDSALYLCASSLGGQGETQYFGPGTRLLVL.

The rearrangement joins TRBV4-1 to TRBJ1-5; tentatively, D is TRBD1 (5 bases). Germline lookup yields CDR1 MGHRA and CDR2 YSYEKL. The CDR3 length is 15 residues. Trimming stripped 4 bases from V and 4 bases from J, with 14 bases between. The CDR3 loop reads CASSLFGTGNQPQHF. The CDR3 DNA is TGCGCCAGCAGCCTCTTCGGGACGGGTAATCAGCCCCAGCATTTT.

The CDR3 protein is CASRLAGGVVNEQFF. CDR3 sequence (DNA): TGTGCCAGCAGGCTAGCGGGCGGGGTAGTCAATGAGCAGTTCTTC. The chain employs TRBV5-4 and TRBJ2-1, with 8 bases lining up with TRBD2. From germline, CDR1 is SGHNT and CDR2 YYREEE (reference sequence). The V and J ends lost 5 bases and 6 bases, in that order; junction bases with no gene match: 10. The CDR3 consists of 15 residues.

The chain is built from TRBV7-2 and TRBJ2-1, with TRBD2 as a possible D gene (7 bases). The CDR3 covers 16 residues. Between the trimmed V and J ends, which lost 2 bases and 2 bases, there was a span of 13 bases. Looked up from germline, CDR1 is SGHTA and CDR2 is FQGNSA. In DNA form, the CDR3 reads TGTGCCAGCAGCTTATTCCGGGGGGCAACCTACAATGAGCAGTTCTTC. Its protein product is CASSLFRGATYNEQFF.

The genes are TRBV6-5 and TRBJ1-3; no clear D gene. CDR1 MNHEY and CDR2 SVGAGI come from the germline V gene. V dropped 6 bases and J dropped 0 bases, with 6 bases sitting between them. CDR3 size: 13 residues. The CDR3 spells CASRRGSGNTIYF. The CDR3 DNA reads as TGTGCCAGCAGAAGAGGCTCTGGAAACACCATATATTTT.

The table lists this clone with a count of one. The rearrangement links TRBV10-2 to TRBJ2-2, with D unclear. The CDR3 totals 14 residues. Trimming stripped 8 bases from V and 2 bases from J, with 12 bases between. CDR1 WSHSY and CDR2 SAAADI come from the germline V gene. DNA of the CDR3: TGCGCCAGCCGGCAGAGTATCAACACCGGGGAGCTGTTTTTT. It encodes CASRQSINTGELFF.

This clone was seen only once. V usage is TRBV7-2 and J usage is TRBJ1-1; D is ambiguous. The V end was cut by 3 bases, the J end by 4 bases, with 9 bases between. CDR3 length: 13 residues. The germline CDR1 and CDR2 sequences are SGHTA and FQGNSA. DNA for the CDR3: TGTGCCAGCAGCTTTGCCCCGAGCACTGAAGCTTTCTTT. Translation gives CASSFAPSTEAFF.

V and J are TRBV7-9 and TRBJ2-7, with TRBD1 identical over 7 bases. The CDR3 covers 14 residues. Germline assignment: CDR1 SEHNR and CDR2 FQNEAQ (reference sequence). Unmatched junction bases numbered 4, after V lost 3 bases and J lost 2 bases. In nucleotides, the CDR3 is TGTGCCAGCAGCTTTTGGGGGACAGCCTACGAGCAGTACTTC. Its protein product is CASSFWGTAYEQYF.

This clone is a singleton in its sample. CDR3 region: CASSPTGAGNQPQHF. The CDR3 region has the DNA TGTGCCAGCAGCCCCACAGGGGCGGGCAATCAGCCCCAGCATTTT. The genes are TRBV6-5 and TRBJ1-5; TRBD1 agrees at 7 bases. Losses at the gene ends were 6 bases for V and 2 bases for J; bases not matched to a gene: 7. The germline V gene encodes CDR1 MNHEY and CDR2 SVGAGI. CDR3 length equals 15 residues.